The present T cell receptor beta chain was sequenced within a study of somatic mutations in cytotoxic T cells in rheumatoid arthritis. On the study more broadly: The flow sorting of some V beta antibody-stained T-cell populations reached nearly 100% purity, and the sorted populations included V beta1+ cells sequenced for TCRB.

Clones were read by immunoSEQ multiplex PCR, and TCRdb kept only the in-frame ones, dropping some. The sample has 8,000 to 11,000 clones, 65% to 85% seen once. V shed 11 bases and J shed 6 bases, with 17 bases lying between them. Germline lookup yields CDR1 MGHRA and CDR2 YSYEKL. CDR3 length equals 12 residues. Overall study results and limits: It was in rheumatoid arthritis patients, but not in healthy controls, that CD8+ clonality increased with age.

Blood donors served as healthy controls; their median age was around 58 years (range about 20-70), and 55% were female. This clone was found once. As yet, its antigen is unknown. J is TRBJ2-7 and V is TRBV4-1; the D gene is possibly TRBD2 (7 bases). The sequence was collected from a woman between 45 and 60 years old in good health. Sequencing input: CD8+ T cells sorted from blood. CDR3 sequence: CAAAGARGEQYF. Written as DNA, the CDR3 is TGCGCCGCGGCGGGGGCGCGGGGCGAGCAGTACTTC.